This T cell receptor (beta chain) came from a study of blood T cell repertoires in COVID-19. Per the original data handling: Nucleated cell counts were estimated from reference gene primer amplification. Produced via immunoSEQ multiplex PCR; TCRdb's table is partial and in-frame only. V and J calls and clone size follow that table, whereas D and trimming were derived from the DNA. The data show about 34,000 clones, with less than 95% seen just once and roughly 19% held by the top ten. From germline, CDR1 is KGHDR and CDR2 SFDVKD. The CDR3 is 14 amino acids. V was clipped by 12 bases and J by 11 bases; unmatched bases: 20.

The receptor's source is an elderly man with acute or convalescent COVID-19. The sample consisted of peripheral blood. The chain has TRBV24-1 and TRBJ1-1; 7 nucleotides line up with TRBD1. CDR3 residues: CAVQPPEETGPAFF. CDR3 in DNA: TGTGCCGTCCAACCCCCGGAGGAGACAGGGCCCGCTTTCTTT.